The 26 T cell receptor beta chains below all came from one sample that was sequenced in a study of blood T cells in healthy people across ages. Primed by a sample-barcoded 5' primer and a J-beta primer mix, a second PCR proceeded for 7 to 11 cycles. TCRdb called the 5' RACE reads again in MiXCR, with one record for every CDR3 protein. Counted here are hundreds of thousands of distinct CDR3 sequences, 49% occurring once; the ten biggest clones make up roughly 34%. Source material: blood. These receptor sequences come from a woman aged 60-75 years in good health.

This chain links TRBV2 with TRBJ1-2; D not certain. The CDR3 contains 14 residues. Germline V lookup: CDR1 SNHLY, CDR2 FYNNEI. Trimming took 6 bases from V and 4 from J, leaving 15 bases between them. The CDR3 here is CASSPEGGRYGYTF. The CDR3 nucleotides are TGTGCCAGCAGCCCAGAGGGAGGTCGCTATGGCTACACCTTC.

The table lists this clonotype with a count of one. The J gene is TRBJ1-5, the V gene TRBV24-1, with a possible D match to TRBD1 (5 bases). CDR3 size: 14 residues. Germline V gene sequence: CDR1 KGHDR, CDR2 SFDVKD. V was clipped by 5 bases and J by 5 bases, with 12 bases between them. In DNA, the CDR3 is TGTGCCACCAGTGGGGGGGGTTGGGATCAGCCCCAGCATTTT. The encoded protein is CATSGGGWDQPQHF.

CDR3 amino acids: CASSEATGSPLHF. The CDR3 DNA reads TGTGCCAGCAGTGAGGCCACGGGATCACCCCTCCACTTT. The gene calls are TRBV6-4 and TRBJ1-6, with no clear D. Germline CDR1 MRHNA, CDR2 SNTAGT. Trimming shortened V by 3 bases and J by 10 bases, and 10 bases separated the two germline ends. This CDR3 comprises 13 residues.

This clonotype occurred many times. The CDR3 protein is CASSPPLRVGDTQYF. The CDR3 nucleotides are TGTGCCAGCAGCCCTCCGCTCAGGGTGGGAGATACGCAGTATTTT. The chain joins TRBV7-9 to TRBJ2-3; a possible D gene is TRBD1 (5 bases). Trimming took 5 bases from V and 5 from J, leaving 17 bases between them. The CDR3 totals 15 residues. Per germline, CDR1 SEHNR and CDR2 FQNEAQ (reference sequence).

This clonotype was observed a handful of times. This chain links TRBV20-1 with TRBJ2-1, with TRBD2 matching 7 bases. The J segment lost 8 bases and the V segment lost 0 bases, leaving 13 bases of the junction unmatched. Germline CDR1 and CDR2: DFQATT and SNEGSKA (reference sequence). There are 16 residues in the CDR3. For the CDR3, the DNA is TGCAGTGCTAGAGATTGGGGGTGGGAGGGCCCCGATGAGCAGTTCTTC. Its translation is CSARDWGWEGPDEQFF.

CDR3: CASSESTGGDPKQFF. CDR3 coding DNA: TGCGCCAGCAGCGAATCGACAGGGGGCGATCCCAAACAGTTCTTC. The V and J genes are TRBV5-1 and TRBJ2-1, with 10 positions matching TRBD1. The CDR3 is 15 residues long. CDR1 SGHRS and CDR2 YFSETQ come from the germline V gene. The J segment lost 13 bases and the V segment lost 4 bases, leaving 14 bases of the junction unmatched.

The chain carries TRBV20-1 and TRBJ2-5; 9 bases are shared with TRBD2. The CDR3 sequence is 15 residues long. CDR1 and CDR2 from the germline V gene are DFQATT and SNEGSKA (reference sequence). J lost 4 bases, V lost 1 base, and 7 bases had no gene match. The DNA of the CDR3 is TGCAGTGCTAGAGTGGGGACTAGCTTCGGAGAGACCCAGTACTTC. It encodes CSARVGTSFGETQYF.

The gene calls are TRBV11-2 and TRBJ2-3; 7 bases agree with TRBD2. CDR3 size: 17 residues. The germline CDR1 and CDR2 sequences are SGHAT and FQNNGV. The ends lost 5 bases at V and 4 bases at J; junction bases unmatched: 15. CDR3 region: CASSTSRTRIGADTQYF. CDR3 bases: TGTGCCAGCAGCACTAGCCGGACTAGGATAGGAGCAGATACGCAGTATTTT.

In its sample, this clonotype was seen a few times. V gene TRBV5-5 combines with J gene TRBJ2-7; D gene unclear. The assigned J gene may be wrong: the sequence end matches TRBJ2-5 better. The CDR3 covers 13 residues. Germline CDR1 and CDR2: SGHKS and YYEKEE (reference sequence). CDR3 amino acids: CASSLSVAETQYF. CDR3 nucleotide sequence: TGTGCCAGCAGCTTGTCAGTGGCAGAGACCCAGTACTTC.

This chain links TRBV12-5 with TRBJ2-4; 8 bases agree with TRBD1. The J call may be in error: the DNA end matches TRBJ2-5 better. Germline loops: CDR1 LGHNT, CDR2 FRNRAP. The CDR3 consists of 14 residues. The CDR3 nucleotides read TGTGCTAGTGGTAGTGGACAGGGCGAAGAGACCCAGTACTTC. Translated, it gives CASGSGQGEETQYF.

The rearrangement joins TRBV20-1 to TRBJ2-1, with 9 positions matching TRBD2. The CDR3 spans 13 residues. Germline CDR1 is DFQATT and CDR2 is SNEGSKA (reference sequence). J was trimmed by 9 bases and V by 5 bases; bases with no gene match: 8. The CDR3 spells CSAASGARTEQFF. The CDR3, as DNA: TGCAGTGCTGCTAGCGGGGCTCGAACTGAGCAGTTCTTC.

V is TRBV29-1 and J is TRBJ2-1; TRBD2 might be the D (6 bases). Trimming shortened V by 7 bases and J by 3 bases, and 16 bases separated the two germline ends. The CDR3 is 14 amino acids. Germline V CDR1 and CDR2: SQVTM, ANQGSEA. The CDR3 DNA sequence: TGCAGCGGTAGTCGGGACTCCGGCTACAATGAGCAGTTCTTC. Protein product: CSGSRDSGYNEQFF.

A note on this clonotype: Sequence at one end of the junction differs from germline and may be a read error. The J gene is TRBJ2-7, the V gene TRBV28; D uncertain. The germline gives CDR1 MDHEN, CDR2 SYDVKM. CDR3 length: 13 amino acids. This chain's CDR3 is CASSPPLIYGQYF. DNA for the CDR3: TGTGCCAGCAGTCCACCCCTGATCTACGGGCAGTACTTC.

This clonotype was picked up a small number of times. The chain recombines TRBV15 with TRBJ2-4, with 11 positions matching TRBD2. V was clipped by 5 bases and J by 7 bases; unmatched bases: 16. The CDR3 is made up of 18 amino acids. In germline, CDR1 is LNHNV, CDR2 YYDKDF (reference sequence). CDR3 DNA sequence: TGTGCCACCAGCCCCCGAGGCCTAGCGGGAGGATCATATAACATTCAGTACTTC. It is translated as CATSPRGLAGGSYNIQYF.

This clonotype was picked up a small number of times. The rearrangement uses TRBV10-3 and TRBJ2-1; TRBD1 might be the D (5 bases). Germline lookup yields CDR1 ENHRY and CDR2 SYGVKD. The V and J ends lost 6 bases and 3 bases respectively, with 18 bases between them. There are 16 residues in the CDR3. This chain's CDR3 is CAIRVQGILCYNEQFF. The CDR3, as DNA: TGTGCCATCAGAGTTCAGGGAATACTGTGCTACAATGAGCAGTTCTTC.

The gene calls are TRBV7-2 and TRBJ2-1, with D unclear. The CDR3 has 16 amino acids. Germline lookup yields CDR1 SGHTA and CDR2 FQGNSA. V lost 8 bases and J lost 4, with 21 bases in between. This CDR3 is CASSPNLRERYNEQFF. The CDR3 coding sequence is TGTGCCAGCTCTCCCAACTTGAGAGAGAGGTACAATGAGCAGTTCTTC.

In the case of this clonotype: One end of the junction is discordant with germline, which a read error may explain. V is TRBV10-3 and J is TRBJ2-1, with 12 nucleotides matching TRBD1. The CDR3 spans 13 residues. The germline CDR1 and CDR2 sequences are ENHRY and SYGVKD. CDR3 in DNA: TGTGCCACCGGGACAGGGGGCTACAATGAGCGGTACTTC. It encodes CATGTGGYNERYF.

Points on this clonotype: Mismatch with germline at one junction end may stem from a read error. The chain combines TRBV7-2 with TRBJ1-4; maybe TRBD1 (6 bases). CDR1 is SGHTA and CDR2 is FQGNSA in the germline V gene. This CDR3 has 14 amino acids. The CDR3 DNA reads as TGTGCCAGCAGCTTACAAACAGGGAATGAAAAGCTGTTTTTT. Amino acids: CASSLQTGNEKLFF.

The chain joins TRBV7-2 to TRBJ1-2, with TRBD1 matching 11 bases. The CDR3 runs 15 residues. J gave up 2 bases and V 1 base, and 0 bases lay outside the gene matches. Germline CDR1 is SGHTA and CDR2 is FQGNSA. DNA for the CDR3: TGTGCCAGCAGCTTAGGGACAGGGGGCAACTATGGCTACACCTTC. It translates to CASSLGTGGNYGYTF.

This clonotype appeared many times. CDR3 loop: CASSLDRDYGYTF. For the CDR3, the DNA is TGTGCCAGCAGCCTCGACAGGGACTATGGCTACACCTTC. This sequence joins TRBV7-2 and TRBJ1-2, with TRBD1 matching over 7 bases. Germline V lookup: CDR1 SGHTA, CDR2 FQGNSA. This CDR3 is 13 amino acids long. The junction had 3 bases not matched to a gene; V was cut back by 5 bases and J by 3 bases.

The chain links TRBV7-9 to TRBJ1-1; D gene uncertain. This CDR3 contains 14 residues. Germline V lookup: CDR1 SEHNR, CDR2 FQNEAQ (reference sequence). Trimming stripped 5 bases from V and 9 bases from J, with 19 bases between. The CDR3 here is CASSPQSSAYKAFF. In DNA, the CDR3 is TGTGCCAGCAGCCCTCAGTCCTCGGCGTACAAAGCTTTCTTT. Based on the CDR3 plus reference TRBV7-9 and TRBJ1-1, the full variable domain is DTGVSQNPRHKITKRGQNVTFRCDPISEHNRLYWYRQTLGQGPEFLTYFQNEAQLEKSRLLSDRFSAERPKGSFSTLEIQRTEQGDSAMYLCASSPQSSAYKAFFGQGTRLTVV.

Here the CDR3 reads CASSVAGDNQPQHF. Here the CDR3 DNA reads TGTGCCAGCAGTGTGGCAGGGGACAATCAGCCCCAGCATTTT. This rearrangement joins TRBV28 to TRBJ1-5, with D possibly TRBD1 on 6 matching bases. This CDR3 is 14 amino acids long. V was clipped by 5 bases and J by 3 bases, with 11 bases between them. The germline gives CDR1 MDHEN, CDR2 SYDVKM. Together with reference TRBV28 and TRBJ1-5, the CDR3 gives the full variable domain: DVKVTQSSRYLVKRTGEKVFLECVQDMDHENMFWYRQDPGLGLRLIYFSYDVKMKEKGDIPEGYSVSREKKERFSLILESASTNQTSMYLCASSVAGDNQPQHFGDGTRLSIL.

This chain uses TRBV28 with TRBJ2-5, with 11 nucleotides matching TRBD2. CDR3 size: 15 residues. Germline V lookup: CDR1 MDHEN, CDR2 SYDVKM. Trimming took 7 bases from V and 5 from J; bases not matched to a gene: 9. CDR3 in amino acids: CASTTQLAGVETQYF. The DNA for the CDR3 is TGTGCCAGCACCACTCAACTAGCGGGAGTGGAGACCCAGTACTTC.

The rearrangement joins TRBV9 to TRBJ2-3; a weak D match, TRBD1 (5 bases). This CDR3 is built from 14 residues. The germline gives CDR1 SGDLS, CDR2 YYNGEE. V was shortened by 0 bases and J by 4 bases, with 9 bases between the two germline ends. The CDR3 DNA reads TGTGCCAGCAGCGTAGTAGGGGTGGCAGATACGCAGTATTTT. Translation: CASSVVGVADTQYF.

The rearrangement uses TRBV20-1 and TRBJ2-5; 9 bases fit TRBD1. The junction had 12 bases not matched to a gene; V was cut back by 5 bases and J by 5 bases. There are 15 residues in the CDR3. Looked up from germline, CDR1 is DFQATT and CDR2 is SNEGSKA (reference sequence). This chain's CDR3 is CSAAPRTGDQETQYF. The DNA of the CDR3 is TGCAGTGCTGCCCCCCGGACAGGGGATCAGGAGACCCAGTACTTC.

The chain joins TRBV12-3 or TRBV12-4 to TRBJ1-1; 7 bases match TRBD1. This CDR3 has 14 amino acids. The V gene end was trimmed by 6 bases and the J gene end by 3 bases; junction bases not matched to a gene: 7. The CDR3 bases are TGTGCCAGCAGCCCACAGGGGATTTACACTGAAGCTTTCTTT. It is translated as CASSPQGIYTEAFF.